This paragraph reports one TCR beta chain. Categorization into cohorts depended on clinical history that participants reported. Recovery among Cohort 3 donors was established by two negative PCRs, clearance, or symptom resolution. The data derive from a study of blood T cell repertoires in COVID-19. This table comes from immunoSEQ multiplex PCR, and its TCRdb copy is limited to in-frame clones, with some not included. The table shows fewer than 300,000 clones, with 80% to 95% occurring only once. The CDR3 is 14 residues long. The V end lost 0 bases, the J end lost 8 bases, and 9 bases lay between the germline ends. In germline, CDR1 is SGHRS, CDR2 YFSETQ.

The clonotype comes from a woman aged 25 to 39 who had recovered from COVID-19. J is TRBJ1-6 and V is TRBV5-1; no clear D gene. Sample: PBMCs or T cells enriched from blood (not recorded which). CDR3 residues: CASSLEQWDSPLHF. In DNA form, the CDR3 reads TGCGCCAGCAGCTTGGAACAGTGGGATTCACCCCTCCACTTT.